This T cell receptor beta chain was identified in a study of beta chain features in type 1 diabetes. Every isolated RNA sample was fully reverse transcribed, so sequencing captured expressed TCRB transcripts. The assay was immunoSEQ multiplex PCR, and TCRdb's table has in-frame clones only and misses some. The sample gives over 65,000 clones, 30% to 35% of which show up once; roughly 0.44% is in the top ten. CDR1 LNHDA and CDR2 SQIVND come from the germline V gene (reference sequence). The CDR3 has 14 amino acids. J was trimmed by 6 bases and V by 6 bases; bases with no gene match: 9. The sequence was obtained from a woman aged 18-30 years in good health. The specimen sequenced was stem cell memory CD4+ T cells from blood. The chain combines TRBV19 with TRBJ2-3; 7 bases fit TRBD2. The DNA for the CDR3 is TGTGCCAGTAGCGAGGGAGGGCCTGGGGATACGCAGTATTTT. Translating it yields CASSEGGPGDTQYF.